Following are 29 T cell receptor beta chains from one sample sequenced in a study of blood T cell repertoires in COVID-19. Profiled with immunoSEQ multiplex PCR; TCRdb holds only in-frame clones, not every one. The repertoire has 200,000 to 250,000 clones, approximately 87% of them found once; the top ten carry 2% to 3%. Material: peripheral blood. These receptors all come from a woman in her 70s with active or convalescent COVID-19.

The V and J genes are TRBV5-1 and TRBJ1-1; tentative D call: TRBD1 (5 bases). CDR3 length: 14 amino acids. Trimming took 0 bases from V and 3 from J, leaving 9 bases between them. Germline loops: CDR1 SGHRS, CDR2 YFSETQ. The CDR3 region has the DNA TGCGCCAGCAGCTTGGAAAGCAGGGACACTGAAGCTTTCTTT. Its protein product is CASSLESRDTEAFF.

This chain joins TRBV6-5 and TRBJ2-7; D call uncertain. The CDR3 is 11 amino acids. V gave up 8 bases and J gave up 3 bases, with 8 bases separating them. The V gene's germline CDR1 is MNHEY and CDR2 SVGAGI. The CDR3 bases are TGTGCCAGCCAGACTCACTACGAGCAGTACTTC. Encoded protein: CASQTHYEQYF.

The rearrangement joins TRBV7-2 to TRBJ1-4, with 10 nucleotides matching TRBD1. The CDR3 loop spans 14 amino acids. The germline CDR1 and CDR2 sequences are SGHTA and FQGNSA. With 5 bases clipped from V and 8 bases from J, the junction kept 5 bases outside the gene matches. CDR3 loop: CASSAWGQGEKLFF. In DNA form, the CDR3 reads TGTGCCAGCAGCGCGTGGGGACAGGGGGAAAAACTGTTTTTT.

Note on this clone: Mismatch with germline at one junction end may stem from a read error. This chain connects TRBV18 to TRBJ2-5; 8 bases fit TRBD2. The CDR3 is 14 amino acids. CDR1 and CDR2 from the germline V gene are KGHSH and LQKENI. Here the CDR3 reads CASTPTSGQETQYF. In DNA, the CDR3 is TGTGCCAGCACACCTACTAGCGGCCAAGAGACCCAGTACTTC.

This clone came up once. V is TRBV4-1 and J is TRBJ2-5, with a weak D call TRBD1 (7 bases). The germline CDR1 and CDR2 sequences are MGHRA and YSYEKL. The V gene lost 3 bases and the J gene lost 5 bases, with 25 bases spanning the gap. The CDR3 spans 18 residues. The CDR3 DNA follows: TGCGCCAGCAGCCACACAAGGCCTGGGGACCCAGGGGGGGAGACCCAGTACTTC. Amino acids: CASSHTRPGDPGGETQYF.

The rearrangement links TRBV7-9 to TRBJ2-4, with TRBD1 as a possible D gene (5 bases). V lost 2 bases and J lost 4, with 9 bases in between. Looked up from germline, CDR1 is SEHNR and CDR2 is FQNEAQ (reference sequence). This CDR3 is 14 amino acids long. Here the CDR3 DNA reads TGTGCCAGCAGCTTAAGGTCAGGGAAAAACATTCAGTACTTC. This translates into CASSLRSGKNIQYF.

This clone was recorded only once. Here the CDR3 reads CASSDAGTEAFF. The CDR3 DNA reads TGTGCCAGCAGTGATGCGGGCACTGAAGCTTTCTTT. V gene TRBV2 combines with J gene TRBJ1-1; D gene uncertain. The germline V gene encodes CDR1 SNHLY and CDR2 FYNNEI. Trimming took 3 bases from V and 4 from J, leaving 6 bases between them. This CDR3 comprises 12 residues.

V and J are TRBV19 and TRBJ1-5; tentatively, D is TRBD1 (5 bases). V lost 6 bases and J 0 bases, leaving 9 bases between the germline ends. The V gene's germline CDR1 is LNHDA and CDR2 SQIVND (reference sequence). The CDR3 has 14 amino acids. CDR3 nucleotides: TGTGCCAGTAGAGTTGACAGTAGCAATCAGCCCCAGCATTTT. Its protein product is CASRVDSSNQPQHF.

This rearrangement joins TRBV3-1 (or the pseudogene TRBV3-2) to TRBJ2-7; no clear D. The CDR3 has 12 amino acids. Trimming took 0 bases from V and 5 from J, leaving 5 bases between them. Germline loops: CDR1 LGHDT, CDR2 YNNKEL (reference sequence). The CDR3 sequence is CASSQDLHEQYF. Written as DNA, the CDR3 is TGTGCCAGCAGCCAAGACCTCCACGAGCAGTACTTC.

This clone was recorded only once. The chain combines TRBV19 with TRBJ1-2; D uncertain. CDR1 and CDR2 from the germline V gene are LNHDA and SQIVND (reference sequence). This CDR3 spans 15 amino acids. The V gene lost 7 bases and the J gene lost 5 bases, with 20 bases spanning the gap. The CDR3 protein is CASIPTTGWSYGYTF. In DNA, the CDR3 is TGTGCCAGTATCCCGACAACGGGGTGGTCATATGGCTACACCTTC.

This chain uses TRBV30 with TRBJ1-6; 8 nucleotides line up with TRBD1. V shed 3 bases and J 6 bases; nucleotides not matched to a gene: 1. This CDR3 is 13 amino acids long. Germline V gives CDR1 GTSNPN, CDR2 SVGIG (reference sequence). The CDR3 coding sequence is TGTGCCTGGAGCAGGGGGCTTAATTCACCCCTCCACTTT. Its protein product is CAWSRGLNSPLHF.

CDR3: CASSAIGQNSPLHF. The CDR3 bases are TGTGCCAGCAGCGCGATTGGACAGAATTCACCCCTCCACTTT. The rearrangement uses TRBV9 and TRBJ1-6, with a tentative D call TRBD1 (6 bases). Per germline, CDR1 SGDLS and CDR2 YYNGEE. The CDR3 contains 14 residues. Trimming removed 3 bases from V and 7 bases from J, with 11 bases in between. Variable domain in full (rest from reference TRBV9 and TRBJ1-6): DSGVTQTPKHLITATGQRVTLRCSPRSGDLSVYWYQQSLDQGLQFLIQYYNGEERAKGNILERFSAQQFPDLHSELNLSSLELGDSALYFCASSAIGQNSPLHFGNGTRLTVT.

The chain is built from TRBV19 and TRBJ2-2, with D possibly being TRBD1 (5 bases). CDR3 length: 14 amino acids. V was pared by 4 bases and J by 8 bases, with 14 bases between. CDR1 is LNHDA and CDR2 is SQIVND in the germline V gene (reference sequence). Here the CDR3 reads CASSTFRDAGELFF. In DNA, the CDR3 is TGTGCCAGTAGTACATTCAGGGATGCGGGGGAGCTGTTTTTT.

The V and J genes are TRBV11-2 and TRBJ2-7; 11 nucleotides align to TRBD1. The germline CDR1 and CDR2 sequences are SGHAT and FQNNGV. This CDR3 contains 14 residues. V was pared by 7 bases and J by 4 bases, with 6 bases of the junction left unmatched. The CDR3 bases are TGTGCCAGCACTCCAGGGACAGGGGGGTACGAGCAGTACTTC. Protein: CASTPGTGGYEQYF.

This clone was counted a single time. In DNA, the CDR3 is TGTGCCTGGAGTGTAACGGGAGTAAAGACCCAGTACTTC. The encoded protein is CAWSVTGVKTQYF. This rearrangement joins TRBV30 to TRBJ2-5, with D tentatively TRBD2 (6 bases). The CDR3 length is 13 residues. CDR1 GTSNPN and CDR2 SVGIG come from the germline V gene (reference sequence). V shed 0 bases and J shed 6 bases, with 11 bases lying between them. Supplemented by reference TRBV30 and TRBJ2-5, the full variable domain reads SQTIHQWPATLVQPVGSPLSLECTVEGTSNPNLYWYRQAAGRGLQLLFYSVGIGQISSEVPQNLSASRPQDRQFILSSKKLLLSDSGFYLCAWSVTGVKTQYFGPGTRLLVL.

This rearrangement joins TRBV5-8 to TRBJ2-3; TRBD1 matches 9 bases. The CDR3 runs 16 residues. J gave up 3 bases and V 2 bases, and 7 bases lay outside the gene matches. Germline V lookup: CDR1 SGHTS, CDR2 YDEGEE. The CDR3 DNA reads TGTGCCAGCAGCTTTTCTCGGACAGGGGAAACAGATACGCAGTATTTT. It codes for CASSFSRTGETDTQYF.

The gene calls are TRBV30 and TRBJ1-5, with a tentative D call TRBD1 (6 bases). Trimming took 2 bases from V and 1 from J, leaving 9 bases between them. Germline-derived CDR1 and CDR2 are GTSNPN and SVGIG (reference sequence). This CDR3 is built from 14 residues. The CDR3 loop is CAWSRGYSNQPQHF. CDR3 nucleotides: TGTGCCTGGAGTAGGGGGTACAGCAATCAGCCCCAGCATTTT.

This clone appeared a single time. The rearrangement joins TRBV9 to TRBJ2-7; D ambiguous. Germline CDR1 and CDR2: SGDLS and YYNGEE. V gave up 3 bases and J gave up 6 bases, with 16 bases separating them. The length of the CDR3 is 14 residues. The CDR3 region has the DNA TGTGCCAGCAGCGCGGCCAATAGAGGTGGCGAGCAGTACTTC. It specifies CASSAANRGGEQYF.

The chain joins TRBV9 to TRBJ1-1, with D perhaps TRBD1 (5 bases). Germline V gene data show CDR1 as SGDLS and CDR2 as YYNGEE. With 0 bases removed from V and 0 bases from J, the gap between germline ends came to 12 bases. This CDR3 region has 16 residues. CDR3 region: CASSVGAGLMNTEAFF. For the CDR3, the DNA is TGTGCCAGCAGCGTAGGGGCGGGACTCATGAACACTGAAGCTTTCTTT.

The chain combines TRBV21-1 with TRBJ2-2; no DNA check was done on the table's D call, TRBD2. TRBV21-1 is designated a pseudogene. The CDR3 contains 13 residues. CDR3 sequence reads: CASSPQSGGELFF. The DNA of the CDR3 is TGTGCCAGCAGCCCCCAATCGGGCGGGGAGCTGTTTTTT.

The rearrangement links TRBV6-4 to TRBJ1-1, with unresolved D. Trimming took 4 bases from V and 3 from J, leaving 9 bases between them. Germline V gene data show CDR1 as MRHNA and CDR2 as SNTAGT. The CDR3 extends over 13 amino acids. In DNA, the CDR3 is TGTGCCAGCAGTGTCGAGGAGGACACTGAAGCTTTCTTT. It codes for CASSVEEDTEAFF.

The chain has TRBV11-2 and TRBJ2-1; weak D call: TRBD1 (5 bases). CDR1 and CDR2 (germline): SGHAT, FQNNGV. There are 14 residues in the CDR3. Trimming removed 5 bases from V and 10 bases from J, with 18 bases in between. The CDR3 DNA sequence: TGTGCCAGCAGCCAGATCGCTCAGGGTCGCGAGCAGTTCTTC. This gives the protein CASSQIAQGREQFF.

In this sample, this clone turned up a few times. The CDR3, as DNA: TGTGCCAGCAGCACCCCGGGAAGCACCGGGGAGCTGTTTTTT. Protein product: CASSTPGSTGELFF. V and J are TRBV21-1 and TRBJ2-2; the DNA was not compared with TRBD2, the D call given in the table. TRBV21-1 is recorded as a pseudogene. The CDR3 is 14 residues long.

The J gene is TRBJ2-5, the V gene TRBV9; D may be TRBD1 (5 bases). CDR1 and CDR2 (germline): SGDLS, YYNGEE. The CDR3 length is 15 residues. V gave up 0 bases and J gave up 4 bases, with 13 bases separating them. CDR3 in DNA: TGTGCCAGCAGCGTAGAGCCAGGGAATGGAGAGACCCAGTACTTC. Its protein product is CASSVEPGNGETQYF.

The chain couples TRBV9 to TRBJ2-1; 9 bases fit TRBD1. The CDR3 consists of 15 residues. Trimming took 0 bases from V and 6 from J; bases not matched to a gene: 4. CDR1 and CDR2 from the germline V gene are SGDLS and YYNGEE. CDR3 in DNA: TGTGCCAGCAGCGTAGTGGGACAGGGAGGCAATGAGCAGTTCTTC. It encodes CASSVVGQGGNEQFF.

The J gene is TRBJ2-2, the V gene TRBV6-5; D call uncertain. Germline CDR1 is MNHEY and CDR2 is SVGAGI. CDR3 length equals 13 residues. V was trimmed by 7 bases and J by 4 bases, leaving 10 bases between them. In DNA, the CDR3 is TGTGCCAGCACCCTAGTTTCCACCGGGGAGCTGTTTTTT. Translation: CASTLVSTGELFF.

The chain uses TRBV6-5 and TRBJ2-1, with TRBD1 identical over 11 bases. CDR3 size: 16 residues. Germline V lookup: CDR1 MNHEY, CDR2 SVGAGI. The ends lost 2 bases at V and 8 bases at J; junction bases unmatched: 8. Here the CDR3 DNA reads TGTGCCAGCAGTTACACCGGGACAGGGGGGGACGATGAGCAGTTCTTC. Translated, it gives CASSYTGTGGDDEQFF.

V is TRBV5-1 and J is TRBJ1-1; a possible D gene is TRBD1 (5 bases). Germline-derived CDR1 and CDR2 are SGHRS and YFSETQ. The CDR3 is made up of 15 amino acids. V lost 4 bases and J 5 bases, leaving 18 bases between the germline ends. CDR3 in DNA: TGCGCCAGCAGCCTCCCCTTGGGGGGAGCGACTGAAGCTTTCTTT. Protein product: CASSLPLGGATEAFF.

V is TRBV28 and J is TRBJ2-3; the match to TRBD1 covers 8 bases. The ends lost 5 bases at V and 8 bases at J; junction bases unmatched: 12. Germline CDR1 MDHEN, CDR2 SYDVKM. CDR3 length equals 15 residues. CDR3 sequence: CASSPSGTGGGTQYF. The DNA of the CDR3 is TGTGCCAGCAGTCCCTCCGGAACAGGGGGTGGTACGCAGTATTTT.